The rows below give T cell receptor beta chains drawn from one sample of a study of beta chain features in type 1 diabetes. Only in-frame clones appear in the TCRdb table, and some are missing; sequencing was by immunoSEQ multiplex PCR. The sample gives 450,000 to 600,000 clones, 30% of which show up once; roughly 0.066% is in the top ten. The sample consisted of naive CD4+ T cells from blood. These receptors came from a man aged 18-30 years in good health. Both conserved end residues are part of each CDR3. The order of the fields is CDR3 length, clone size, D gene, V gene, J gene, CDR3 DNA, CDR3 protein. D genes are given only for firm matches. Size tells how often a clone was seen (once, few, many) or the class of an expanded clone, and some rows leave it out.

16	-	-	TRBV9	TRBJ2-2	TGTGCCAGCAGCGTACAGGCAGGCCGGAACACCGGGGAGCTGTTTTTT	CASSVQAGRNTGELFF
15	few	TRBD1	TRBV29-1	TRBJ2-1	TGCAGCGTGGATGAATGGACAGGGGGCTCGGATGAGCAGTTCTTC	CSVDEWTGGSDEQFF
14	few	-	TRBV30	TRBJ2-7	TGTGCCTGGAGTGGGGGCAGGGGCCCCTACGAGCAGTACTTC	CAWSGGRGPYEQYF
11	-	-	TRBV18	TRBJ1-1	TGTGCCAGCTCACCAGGGGACGAAGCTTTCTTT	CASSPGDEAFF
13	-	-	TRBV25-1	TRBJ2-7	TGTGCCAGCAGTGAGCGACAGGCCTACGAGCAGTACTTC	CASSERQAYEQYF
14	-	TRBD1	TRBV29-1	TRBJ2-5	TGCAGCGTTGAAAGGACAGGGGTTCGTGAGACCCAGTACTTC	CSVERTGVRETQYF
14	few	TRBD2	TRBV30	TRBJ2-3	TGTGCCTGGAGACTAGCGGGGACCACAGATACGCAGTATTTT	CAWRLAGTTDTQYF
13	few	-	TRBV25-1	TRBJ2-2	TGTGCCAGCAGTGATGACGACCGAGGGGAGCTGTTTTTT	CASSDDDRGELFF
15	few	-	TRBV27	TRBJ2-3	TGTGCCAGCAGACTCCGACAGGCCGCCACAGATACGCAGTATTTT	CASRLRQAATDTQYF
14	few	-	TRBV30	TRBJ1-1	TGTGCCTGGAGTCTCCCTTGGCGTAACACTGAAGCTTTCTTT	CAWSLPWRNTEAFF
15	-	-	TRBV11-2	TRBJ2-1	TGTGCCAGCAGCTTAGCTGCCGGGGGAAACAATGAGCAGTTCTTC	CASSLAAGGNNEQFF
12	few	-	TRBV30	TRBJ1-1	TGTGCCTCCTCCCTTTCGGGGACTGAAGCTTTCTTT	CASSLSGTEAFF
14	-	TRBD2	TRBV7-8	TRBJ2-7	TGTGCCAGCAGTCTAGCGGGAGGACCCTACGAGCAGTACTTC	CASSLAGGPYEQYF
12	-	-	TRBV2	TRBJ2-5	TGTGCCAGCAGGTCGGACCAGGAGACCCAGTACTTC	CASRSDQETQYF
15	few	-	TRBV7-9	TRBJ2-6	TGTGCCAGCAGCTTCTTAGGACAGGGGGCCAACGTCCTGACTTTC	CASSFLGQGANVLTF
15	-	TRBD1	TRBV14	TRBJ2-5	TGTGCCAGCAGCCAAAGGACAGGGGGTATGGAGACCCAGTACTTC	CASSQRTGGMETQYF
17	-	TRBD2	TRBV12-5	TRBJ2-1	TGTGCTAGTGGTTTGTACCGCGGGACTAGCGGGATCCATGAGCAGTTCTTC	CASGLYRGTSGIHEQFF
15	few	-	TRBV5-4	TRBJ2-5	TGTGCCAGCAGCCATTCTTTGGACGGACAAGAGACCCAGTACTTC	CASSHSLDGQETQYF
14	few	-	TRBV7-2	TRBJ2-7	TGTGCCAGCAGCCCATCAAAGCGTCCTAGTGAGCAGTACTTC	CASSPSKRPSEQYF
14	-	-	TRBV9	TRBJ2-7	TGTGCCAGCAGCGTAGACTCGTTTGGCTACGAGCAGTACTTC	CASSVDSFGYEQYF
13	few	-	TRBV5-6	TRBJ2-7	TGTGCCAGCGCCGCAGACAGATCCTACGAGCAGTACTTC	CASAADRSYEQYF
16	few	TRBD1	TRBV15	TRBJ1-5	TGTGCCACCAGGAATACAGGGGGATATGGCAATCAGCCCCAGCATTTT	CATRNTGGYGNQPQHF
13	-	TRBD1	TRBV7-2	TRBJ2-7	TGTGCCAGCAGGCTGACAGGGTCCTCAAGGCAGTACTTC	CASRLTGSSRQYF
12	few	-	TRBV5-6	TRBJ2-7	TGTGCCAGCAGCTTGTTTAGATACGAGCAGTACTTC	CASSLFRYEQYF
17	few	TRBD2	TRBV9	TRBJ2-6	TGTGCCAGCAGCCGAACGACTAGCGGGAGCGGGGCCAACGTCCTGACTTTC	CASSRTTSGSGANVLTF
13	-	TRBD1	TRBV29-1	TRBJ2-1	TGCAGCTTCAACCCACAGGAGACAGGGAGCGAATTCTTC	CSFNPQETGSEFF
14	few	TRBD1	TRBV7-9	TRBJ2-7	TGTGCCAGCAGCCCCAGGACAGGTATCAACGAGCAGTACTTC	CASSPRTGINEQYF
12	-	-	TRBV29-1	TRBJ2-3	TGCAGCGTTGCCTCCGGCACAGATACGCAGTATTTT	CSVASGTDTQYF
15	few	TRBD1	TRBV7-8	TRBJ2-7	TGTGCCAGCAGCTATGGGACAGGGGGAGGATACGAGCAGTACTTC	CASSYGTGGGYEQYF
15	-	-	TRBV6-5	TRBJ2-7	TGTGCCAGCAGTTACTCTGGGCAGCGCTCCTACGAGCAGTACTTC	CASSYSGQRSYEQYF
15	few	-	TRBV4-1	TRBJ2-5	TGCGCCAGCAGCCAAGATGGTGAAGACCAAGAGACCCAGTACTTC	CASSQDGEDQETQYF
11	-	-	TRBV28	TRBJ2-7	TGTGCCGGTTCGAGATTCTACGAGCAGTACTTC	CAGSRFYEQYF
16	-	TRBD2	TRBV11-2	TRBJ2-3	TGTGCCAGCAGCTTAACTAGCGGTTACGTCGGGGATACGCAGTATTTT	CASSLTSGYVGDTQYF
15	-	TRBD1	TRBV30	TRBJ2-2	TGTGCCTGGAGTGTACGGAGACAGGGGGGCGGGGAGCTGTTTTTT	CAWSVRRQGGGELFF
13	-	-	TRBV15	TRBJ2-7	TGTGCCACCAGCAGAGATCGGGGTTACGAGCAGTACTTC	CATSRDRGYEQYF
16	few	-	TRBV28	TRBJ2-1	TGTGCCAGCAGTTTGATCGGGGGAAGCTCCTACAATGAGCAGTTCTTC	CASSLIGGSSYNEQFF
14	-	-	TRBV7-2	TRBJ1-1	TGTGCCAGCAGCTCGACAGTCTCGAACACTGAAGCTTTCTTT	CASSSTVSNTEAFF
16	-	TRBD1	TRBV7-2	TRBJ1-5	TGTGCCAGCAGCTTCCGACAGGGGGCCGGTCGTCAGCCCCAGCATTTT	CASSFRQGAGRQPQHF
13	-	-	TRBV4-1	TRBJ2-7	TGCGCCAGCAGCCACGGCAGGGCTTACGAGCAGTACTTC	CASSHGRAYEQYF
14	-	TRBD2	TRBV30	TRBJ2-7	TGTGCCTGGAGTCTAGGCGGGAGCTCCTACGAGCAGTACTTC	CAWSLGGSSYEQYF
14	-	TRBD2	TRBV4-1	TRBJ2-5	TGCGCCAGCAGCCTTATGGGAGGGAGAGAGACCCAGTACTTC	CASSLMGGRETQYF
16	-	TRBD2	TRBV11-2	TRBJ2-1	TGTGCCAGCAGCCTAACCATAGCGGGACCAGGCAATGAGCAGTTCTTC	CASSLTIAGPGNEQFF